This entry lists 28 T cell receptor beta chains sequenced from one sample in a study of cytomegalovirus exposure and HLA in healthy donors. Primers included in the PCR were 60 Vbeta and 13 Jbeta primers. Sequenced by immunoSEQ multiplex PCR; TCRdb stores in-frame clones only, minus some. This sample carries around 160,000 clones, with about 1.7% going to the ten biggest clones. The material sequenced was PBMCs. The receptor source for this set is a woman in her 50s in good health and CMV-seronegative.

The rearrangement links TRBV28 to TRBJ2-2, with 7 bases that match TRBD2. Germline V gene data show CDR1 as MDHEN and CDR2 as SYDVKM. V dropped 3 bases and J dropped 2; count of bases not matched to a gene: 3. The CDR3 runs to 15 residues. The CDR3 region has the DNA TGTGCCAGCAGTTTTCAGCGGGATAACACCGGGGAGCTGTTTTTT. This codes for CASSFQRDNTGELFF.

The chain couples TRBV28 to TRBJ2-1, with D possibly matching TRBD1 (6 bases). The V gene's germline CDR1 is MDHEN and CDR2 SYDVKM. V shed 7 bases and J shed 6 bases, with 28 bases lying between them. The CDR3 is 18 amino acids. The CDR3 sequence: CASTSSAITDSRGNEQFF. The CDR3 DNA sequence: TGTGCCAGCACCAGTTCAGCAATAACGGACAGTCGAGGCAATGAGCAGTTCTTC.

V and J are TRBV7-6 and TRBJ2-6, with 7 positions matching TRBD1. The CDR3 runs to 17 residues. Trimming cost V 2 bases and J 5 bases; bases outside gene matches: 9. Germline values: CDR1 SGHVS, CDR2 FNYEAQ. The CDR3 DNA is TGTGCCAGCAGCTTATTACCGACAGGGAATAGGGCCAACGTCCTGACTTTC. Translated, it gives CASSLLPTGNRANVLTF.

This rearrangement joins TRBV18 to TRBJ2-7; 7 nucleotides align to TRBD1. This CDR3 has 13 amino acids. Germline trimming cut 10 bases from V and 3 bases from J; bases unmatched to any gene: 9. CDR1 KGHSH and CDR2 LQKENI come from the germline V gene. This CDR3 reads CATAADRDYEQYF. CDR3 DNA: TGTGCCACCGCCGCCGACAGGGACTACGAGCAGTACTTC.

The chain couples TRBV27 to TRBJ1-5; D might be TRBD1 (5 bases). Trimming removed 2 bases from V and 1 base from J, with 9 bases in between. Germline assignment: CDR1 MNHEY and CDR2 SMNVEV (reference sequence). The CDR3 covers 15 residues. CDR3 protein: CASSLRGGSNQPQHF. For the CDR3, the DNA is TGTGCCAGCAGTTTAAGGGGAGGGAGCAATCAGCCCCAGCATTTT.

The rearrangement joins TRBV27 to TRBJ2-7; 9 nucleotides align to TRBD1. V lost 6 bases and J lost 6; bases outside the gene matches: 9. Germline V CDR1 and CDR2: MNHEY, SMNVEV (reference sequence). CDR3 size: 14 residues. CDR3 region: CASSLRDREAEQYF. CDR3 nucleotides: TGTGCCAGCAGCTTAAGGGACAGGGAAGCCGAGCAGTACTTC.

Concerning this clone itself: The same CDR3 also results from other DNA sequences found in this sample. CDR3 sequence (DNA): TGTGCCAGCAGCTTGGTCGGTCTCTCCTACGAGCAGTACTTC. Protein sequence: CASSLVGLSYEQYF. The chain couples TRBV5-8 to TRBJ2-7; D remains ambiguous. Deletions cut 0 bases from V and 0 bases from J, with 7 bases between. Looked up from germline, CDR1 is SGHTS and CDR2 is YDEGEE. The CDR3 extends over 14 amino acids.

The chain combines TRBV6-7 with TRBJ2-1, with TRBD1 matching over 7 bases. TRBV6-7 is known as an ORF, though its function is uncertain. The V gene end was trimmed by 1 base and the J gene end by 7 bases; junction bases not matched to a gene: 19. This CDR3 is 19 amino acids long. Here the CDR3 DNA reads TGTGCCAGCAGTTACTGGACAGAACCGGGACAGCAGGCTAAGAATGAGCAGTTCTTC. Amino acids: CASSYWTEPGQQAKNEQFF.

This rearrangement joins TRBV6-1 to TRBJ2-2, with a possible D match to TRBD1 (6 bases). V lost 9 bases and J lost 2, with 13 bases in between. In germline, CDR1 is MNHNS, CDR2 SASEGT. CDR3 length: 14 residues. DNA of the CDR3: TGTGCCAGTCCGGACAGCAGCAACACCGGGGAGCTGTTTTTT. Protein: CASPDSSNTGELFF.

This chain links TRBV4-2 with TRBJ2-7, with a weak D call TRBD2 (5 bases). The germline V gene has CDR1 LGHNA and CDR2 YNFKEQ. V was clipped by 3 bases and J by 1 base, with 13 bases between them. The CDR3 contains 15 residues. Here the CDR3 reads CASSQRLSGSYEQYF. CDR3 nucleotides: TGTGCCAGCAGCCAGAGGCTTTCGGGATCCTACGAGCAGTACTTC.

The rearrangement uses TRBV7-2 and TRBJ2-7; 7 positions agree with TRBD1. The V segment lost 5 bases and the J segment 5 bases; nucleotides outside the gene matches: 6. The germline V gene has CDR1 SGHTA and CDR2 FQGNSA. There are 13 residues in the CDR3. The CDR3 bases are TGTGCCAGCAGCCCCCACGACAGGGACGAGCAGTACTTC. Translating gives CASSPHDRDEQYF.

This CDR3 is CASSQAAGATSYEQYF. The DNA for the CDR3 is TGCGCCAGCAGCCAAGCCGCGGGAGCGACCTCCTACGAGCAGTACTTC. The V gene is TRBV4-1, the J gene TRBJ2-7; TRBD2 agrees at 7 bases. The CDR3 spans 16 residues. With V trimmed by 1 base and J by 0 bases, 6 bases remained unmatched. Per the germline V gene, CDR1 is MGHRA and CDR2 is YSYEKL.

The chain links TRBV5-6 to TRBJ2-3; possibly TRBD1 for D (6 bases). Germline lookup yields CDR1 SGHDT and CDR2 YYEEEE. V was shortened by 2 bases and J by 3 bases, with 13 bases between the two germline ends. CDR3 length equals 15 residues. CDR3 amino acids: CASSFRQESTDTQYF. The CDR3 nucleotides are TGTGCCAGCAGCTTCCGACAGGAATCTACAGATACGCAGTATTTT.

The chain recombines TRBV25-1 with TRBJ2-6, with 11 nucleotides matching TRBD1. This CDR3 region has 18 residues. The germline V gene encodes CDR1 MGHDK and CDR2 SYGVNS. J was trimmed by 1 base and V by 0 bases; bases with no gene match: 2. The CDR3, as DNA: TGTGCCAGCAGTGAATACGGGGACAGGGGGTCTGGGGCCAACGTCCTGACTTTC. It is translated as CASSEYGDRGSGANVLTF.

The chain carries TRBV5-1 and TRBJ1-2; D gene uncertain. This CDR3 contains 14 residues. Trimming cost V 5 bases and J 0 bases, with 11 bases left between them. CDR1 and CDR2 from the germline V gene are SGHRS and YFSETQ. The CDR3 region is CASRRDNSNYGYTF. Written as DNA, the CDR3 is TGCGCCAGCAGGCGCGATAACTCTAACTATGGCTACACCTTC.

The V gene is TRBV28, the J gene TRBJ1-2; 8 nucleotides match TRBD1. With 6 bases clipped from V and 3 bases from J, the junction kept 9 bases outside the gene matches. The CDR3 spans 15 residues. Germline V gene lookup returns CDR1 MDHEN and CDR2 SYDVKM. The CDR3 region has the DNA TGTGCCAGCAGAGACGACAGGGGTTACGACTATGGCTACACCTTC. Amino acid sequence: CASRDDRGYDYGYTF.

This CDR3 reads CASRRQGYNEQFF. The CDR3 coding sequence is TGTGCCAGTAGGCGACAGGGGTACAATGAGCAGTTCTTC. This chain joins TRBV6-5 and TRBJ2-1; TRBD1 matches at 8 bases. J was trimmed by 4 bases and V by 9 bases; bases with no gene match: 5. Germline CDR1 MNHEY, CDR2 SVGAGI. This CDR3 contains 13 residues.

The chain joins TRBV28 to TRBJ2-6, with D perhaps TRBD2 (5 bases). The CDR3 extends over 16 amino acids. The V gene lost 4 bases and the J gene lost 0 bases, with 10 bases spanning the gap. The germline V gene has CDR1 MDHEN and CDR2 SYDVKM. The CDR3 DNA reads TGTGCCAGCAGTTCAACGGCGGGCTCTGGGGCCAACGTCCTGACTTTC. It is translated as CASSSTAGSGANVLTF.

The V and J genes are TRBV27 and TRBJ1-5, with 9 positions matching TRBD1. V lost 5 bases and J lost 4; bases outside the gene matches: 3. Germline CDR1 reads MNHEY; CDR2 reads SMNVEV (reference sequence). The CDR3 has 14 amino acids. DNA for the CDR3: TGTGCCAGCAGTATGACAGGGGGGAATCAGCCCCAGCATTTT. Translation: CASSMTGGNQPQHF.

The chain has TRBV7-8 and TRBJ2-7; D remains ambiguous. Deletions cut 0 bases from V and 2 bases from J, with 8 bases between. Germline CDR1 is SGHVS and CDR2 is FQNEAQ. The CDR3 is 14 amino acids. CDR3 region: CASSLARQAYEQYF. CDR3 sequence (DNA): TGTGCCAGCAGCTTAGCCCGACAAGCCTACGAGCAGTACTTC.

The chain recombines TRBV6-1 with TRBJ1-2; no definite D call. Germline-derived CDR1 and CDR2 are MNHNS and SASEGT. V was trimmed by 2 bases and J by 4 bases, leaving 8 bases between them. The CDR3 consists of 13 residues. DNA of the CDR3: TGTGCCAGCAGTGAACGCGGGGTCTATGGCTACACCTTC. Its protein is CASSERGVYGYTF.

J is TRBJ2-7 and V is TRBV28; maybe TRBD2 (6 bases). Trimming pared 2 bases from V and 3 bases from J, leaving 20 bases between. Germline V lookup: CDR1 MDHEN, CDR2 SYDVKM. The CDR3 is 17 residues long. CDR3 loop: CASSLSPSPSANYEQYF. CDR3 DNA: TGTGCCAGCAGTTTAAGCCCCTCCCCTAGCGCCAACTACGAGCAGTACTTC. The whole variable domain, remainder taken from reference TRBV28 and TRBJ2-7, is DVKVTQSSRYLVKRTGEKVFLECVQDMDHENMFWYRQDPGLGLRLIYFSYDVKMKEKGDIPEGYSVSREKKERFSLILESASTNQTSMYLCASSLSPSPSANYEQYFGPGTRLTVT.

The chain links TRBV10-3 to TRBJ1-3, with 7 nucleotides matching TRBD1. The CDR3 spans 15 residues. V dropped 6 bases and J dropped 4; count of bases not matched to a gene: 9. Germline V gene lookup returns CDR1 ENHRY and CDR2 SYGVKD. The CDR3 region has the DNA TGTGCCATCAGGCTGGAGGGGGCAATCGGAAACACCATATATTTT. Translating it yields CAIRLEGAIGNTIYF.

The chain employs TRBV19 and TRBJ2-1; D might be TRBD1 (6 bases). This CDR3 region has 15 residues. CDR1 and CDR2 (germline): LNHDA, SQIVND (reference sequence). The V end lost 1 base, the J end lost 5 bases, and 12 bases lay between the germline ends. CDR3 nucleotides: TGTGCCAGTAGTATAGGGGCAGGGGTAGACAATGAGCAGTTCTTC. It encodes CASSIGAGVDNEQFF.

The genes are TRBV5-6 and TRBJ2-1, with D perhaps TRBD2 (5 bases). V dropped 7 bases and J dropped 4 bases, with 15 bases sitting between them. From germline, CDR1 is SGHDT and CDR2 YYEEEE. The CDR3 length is 14 residues. The CDR3 region has the DNA TGTGCCAGCGGCGGGCAGGTCCCATACAATGAGCAGTTCTTC. Residues: CASGGQVPYNEQFF.

The V call is TRBV18, the J call TRBJ1-4; TRBD1 might be the D (6 bases). The CDR3 spans 12 residues. V lost 6 bases to trimming and J lost 8 bases, with 10 bases between them. The germline V gene encodes CDR1 KGHSH and CDR2 LQKENI. The CDR3 region is CASSDSREKLFF. In DNA, the CDR3 is TGTGCCAGCTCGGACAGCCGGGAAAAACTGTTTTTT.

The chain recombines TRBV9 with TRBJ2-5; D perhaps matches TRBD2 (5 bases). The CDR3 extends over 19 amino acids. Germline CDR1 is SGDLS and CDR2 is YYNGEE. V was trimmed by 3 bases and J by 0 bases, leaving 24 bases between them. The CDR3: CASSGGKEERARDQETQYF. CDR3 nucleotide sequence: TGTGCCAGCAGCGGAGGCAAGGAGGAGAGGGCTAGGGACCAAGAGACCCAGTACTTC.

V and J are TRBV11-1 and TRBJ1-5; D remains ambiguous. The germline V gene encodes CDR1 SGHAT and CDR2 FQDESV (reference sequence). V gave up 4 bases and J gave up 4 bases, with 11 bases separating them. The CDR3 sequence is 14 residues long. The CDR3 DNA sequence: TGTGCCAGCAGCTCCAGCGGGATGAATCAGCCCCAGCATTTT. Translating it yields CASSSSGMNQPQHF. Using reference TRBV11-1 and TRBJ1-5 for the parts outside the CDR3, the full variable domain is EAEVAQSPRYKITEKSQAVAFWCDPISGHATLYWYRQILGQGPELLVQFQDESVVDDSQLPKDRFSAERLKGVDSTLKIQPAELGDSAMYLCASSSSGMNQPQHFGDGTRLSIL.